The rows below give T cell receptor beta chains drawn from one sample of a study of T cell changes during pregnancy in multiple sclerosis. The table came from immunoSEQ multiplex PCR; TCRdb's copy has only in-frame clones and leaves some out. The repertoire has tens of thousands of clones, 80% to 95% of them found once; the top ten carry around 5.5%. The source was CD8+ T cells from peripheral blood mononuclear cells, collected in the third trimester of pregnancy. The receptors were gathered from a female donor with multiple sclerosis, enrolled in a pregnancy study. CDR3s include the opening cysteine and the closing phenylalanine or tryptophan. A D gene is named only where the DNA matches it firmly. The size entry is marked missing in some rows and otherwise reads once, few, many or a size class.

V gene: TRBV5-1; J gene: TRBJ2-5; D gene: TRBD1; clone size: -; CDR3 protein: CASSSGGRETQYF; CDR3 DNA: TGCGCCAGCAGCTCAGGGGGCCGGGAGACCCAGTACTTC
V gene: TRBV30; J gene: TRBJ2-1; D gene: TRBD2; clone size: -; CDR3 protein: CAWDPGLAGVREQFF; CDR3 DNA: TGTGCCTGGGACCCGGGACTAGCGGGAGTCCGAGAGCAGTTCTTC
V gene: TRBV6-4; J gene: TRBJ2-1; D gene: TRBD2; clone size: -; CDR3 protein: CASSPGTSGNNEQFF; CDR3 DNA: TGTGCCAGCAGTCCCGGGACTAGCGGGAACAATGAGCAGTTCTTC
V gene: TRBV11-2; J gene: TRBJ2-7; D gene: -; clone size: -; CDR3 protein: CASQSLVAYEQYF; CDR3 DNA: TGTGCCTCACAGAGTTTGGTGGCCTACGAGCAGTACTTC
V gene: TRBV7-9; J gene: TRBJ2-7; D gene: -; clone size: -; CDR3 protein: CASSLDKSLSGDEQYF; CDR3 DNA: TGTGCCAGCAGCTTAGATAAGTCCCTCTCGGGGGACGAGCAGTACTTC
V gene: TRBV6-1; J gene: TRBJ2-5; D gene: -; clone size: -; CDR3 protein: CASSELTGRETQYF; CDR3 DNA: TGTGCCAGCAGTGAACTGACAGGTCGGGAGACCCAGTACTTC
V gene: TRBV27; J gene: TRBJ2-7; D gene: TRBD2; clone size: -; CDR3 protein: CASSLLLAGGPVREQYF; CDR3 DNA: TGTGCCAGCAGTTTATTACTAGCGGGAGGGCCTGTGCGCGAGCAGTACTTC
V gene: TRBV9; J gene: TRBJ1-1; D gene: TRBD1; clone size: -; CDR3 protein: CASSVGQGNTEAFF; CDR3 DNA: TGTGCCAGCAGCGTAGGACAGGGAAACACTGAAGCTTTCTTT
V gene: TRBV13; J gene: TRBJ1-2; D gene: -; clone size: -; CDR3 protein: CASSSAEDGYTF; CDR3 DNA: TGTGCCAGCAGCTCAGCGGAAGATGGCTACACCTTC
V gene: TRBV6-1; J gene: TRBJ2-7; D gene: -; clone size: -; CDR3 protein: CASSEGGPREQYF; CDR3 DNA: TGTGCCAGCAGTGAAGGGGGCCCACGGGAGCAGTACTTC
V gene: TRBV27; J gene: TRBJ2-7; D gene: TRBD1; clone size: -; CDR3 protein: CASRNRGAYEQYF; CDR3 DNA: TGTGCCAGCAGAAACAGGGGAGCCTACGAGCAGTACTTC
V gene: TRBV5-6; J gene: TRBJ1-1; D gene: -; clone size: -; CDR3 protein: CASSLGDRLNTEAFF; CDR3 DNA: TGTGCCAGCAGCTTGGGAGACAGATTGAACACTGAAGCTTTCTTT
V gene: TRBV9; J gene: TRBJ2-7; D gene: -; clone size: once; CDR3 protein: CASSPRSFPNEQYF; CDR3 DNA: TGTGCCAGCAGCCCCCGGTCCTTTCCTAACGAGCAGTACTTC
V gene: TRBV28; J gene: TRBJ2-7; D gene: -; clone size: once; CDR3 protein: CASNSGSEQYF; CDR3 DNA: TGTGCCAGCAACTCGGGGAGCGAGCAGTACTTC
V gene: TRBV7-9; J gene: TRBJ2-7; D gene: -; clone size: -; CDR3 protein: CASSTTQRGTYEQYF; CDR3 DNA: TGTGCCAGCAGCACGACCCAGAGGGGGACCTACGAGCAGTACTTC
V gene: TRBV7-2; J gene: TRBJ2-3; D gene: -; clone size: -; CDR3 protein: CASSPGLGDADTQYF; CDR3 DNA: TGTGCCAGCAGCCCGGGACTGGGCGACGCAGATACGCAGTATTTT
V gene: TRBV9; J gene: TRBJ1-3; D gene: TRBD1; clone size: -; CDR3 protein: CASSVLGQASSGNTIYF; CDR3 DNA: TGTGCCAGCAGCGTTCTGGGACAGGCAAGCTCTGGAAACACCATATATTTT
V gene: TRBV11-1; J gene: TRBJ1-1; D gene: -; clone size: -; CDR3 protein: CASRSSGQPNTEAFF; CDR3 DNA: TGTGCCAGCAGATCCTCCGGACAACCGAACACTGAAGCTTTCTTT
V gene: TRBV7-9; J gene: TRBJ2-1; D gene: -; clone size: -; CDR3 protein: CASSLEKLNNEQFF; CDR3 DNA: TGTGCCAGCAGCTTGGAGAAGTTAAACAATGAGCAGTTCTTC
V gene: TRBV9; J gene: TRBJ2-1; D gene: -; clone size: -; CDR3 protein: CASNRGNNEQFF; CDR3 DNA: TGTGCCAGTAACAGAGGGAACAATGAGCAGTTCTTC
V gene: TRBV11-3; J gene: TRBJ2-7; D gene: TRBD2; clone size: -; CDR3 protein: CASSGGQREGQYEQYF; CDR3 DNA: TGTGCCAGCAGCGGAGGACAGCGGGAGGGCCAGTACGAGCAGTACTTC
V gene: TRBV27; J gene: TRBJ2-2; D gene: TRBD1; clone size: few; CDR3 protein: CASSPRDRDVGELFF; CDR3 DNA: TGTGCCAGCAGTCCGCGCGACAGGGATGTCGGGGAGCTGTTTTTT
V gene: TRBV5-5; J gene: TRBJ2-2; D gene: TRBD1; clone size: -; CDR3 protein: CASSDRGNGELFF; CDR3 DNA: TGTGCCAGCAGCGACAGGGGAAACGGGGAGCTGTTTTTT
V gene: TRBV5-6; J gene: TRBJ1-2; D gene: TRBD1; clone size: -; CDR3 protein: CASSAGTGGYGYTF; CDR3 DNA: TGTGCCAGCAGTGCCGGGACAGGGGGCTATGGCTACACCTTC
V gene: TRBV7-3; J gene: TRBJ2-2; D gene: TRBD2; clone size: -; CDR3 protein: CASSPLAGGLNGELFF; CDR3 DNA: TGTGCCAGCAGCCCCCTAGCGGGGGGGTTGAACGGGGAGCTGTTTTTT
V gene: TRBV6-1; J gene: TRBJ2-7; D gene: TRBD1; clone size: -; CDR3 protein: CASSAKPEDRGRYEQYF; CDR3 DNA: TGTGCCAGCAGTGCCAAGCCCGAGGACAGGGGTCGTTACGAGCAGTACTTC
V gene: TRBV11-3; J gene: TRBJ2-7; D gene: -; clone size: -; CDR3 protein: CASSPAPDGAGSYEQYF; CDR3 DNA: TGTGCCAGCAGCCCCGCCCCGGACGGAGCGGGTTCCTACGAGCAGTACTTC
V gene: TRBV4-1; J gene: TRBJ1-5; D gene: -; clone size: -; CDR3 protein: CASSQTDLGNQPQHF; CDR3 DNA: TGCGCCAGCAGCCAAACTGACTTGGGCAATCAGCCCCAGCATTTT
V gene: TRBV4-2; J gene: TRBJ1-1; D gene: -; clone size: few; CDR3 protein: CASSQEREVTEAFF; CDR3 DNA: TGTGCCAGCAGCCAAGAGCGGGAAGTCACTGAAGCTTTCTTT
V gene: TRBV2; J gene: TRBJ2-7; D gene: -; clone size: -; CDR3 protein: CASSPSNYEQYF; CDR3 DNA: TGTGCCAGCAGCCCTAGTAACTACGAGCAGTACTTC
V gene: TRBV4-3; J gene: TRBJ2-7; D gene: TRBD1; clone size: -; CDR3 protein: CASSPGTGTGAGEQYF; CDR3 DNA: TGCGCCAGCAGCCCAGGGACCGGGACAGGGGCTGGGGAGCAGTACTTC
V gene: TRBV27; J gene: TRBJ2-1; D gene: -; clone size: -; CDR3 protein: CASKTRLGNWQFF; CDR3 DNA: TGTGCCAGCAAGACCCGCTTGGGCAATTGGCAGTTCTTC
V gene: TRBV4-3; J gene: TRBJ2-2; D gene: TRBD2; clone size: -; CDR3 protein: CASSQWTSVNTGELFF; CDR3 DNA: TGCGCCAGCAGCCAATGGACTAGCGTGAACACCGGGGAGCTGTTTTTT
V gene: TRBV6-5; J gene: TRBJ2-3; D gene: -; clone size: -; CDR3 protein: CASSYIAEPSGDTQYF; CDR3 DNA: TGTGCCAGCAGTTACATAGCGGAACCTTCGGGAGATACGCAGTATTTT
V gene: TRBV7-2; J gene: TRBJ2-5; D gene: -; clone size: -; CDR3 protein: CASSLGATNLQETQYF; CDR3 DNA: TGTGCCAGCTCCTTGGGGGCAACAAACCTACAAGAGACCCAGTACTTC
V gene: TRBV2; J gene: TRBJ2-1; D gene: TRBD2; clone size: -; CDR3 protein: CASSALAGGHEQFF; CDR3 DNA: TGTGCCAGTAGCGCACTAGCGGGAGGGCATGAGCAGTTCTTC
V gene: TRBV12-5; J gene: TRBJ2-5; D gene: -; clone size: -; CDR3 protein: CASAKTAGSGETQYF; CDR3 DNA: TGTGCTAGTGCCAAAACGGCAGGGTCAGGGGAGACCCAGTACTTC
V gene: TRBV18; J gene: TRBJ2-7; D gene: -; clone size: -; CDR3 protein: CASSPPRAYEQYF; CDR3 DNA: TGTGCCAGCTCACCACCCCGGGCCTACGAGCAGTACTTC
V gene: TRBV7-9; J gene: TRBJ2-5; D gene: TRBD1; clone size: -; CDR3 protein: CASSHLGTGGFSQETQYF; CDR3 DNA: TGTGCCAGCAGCCATTTGGGGACAGGGGGCTTTAGCCAAGAGACCCAGTACTTC
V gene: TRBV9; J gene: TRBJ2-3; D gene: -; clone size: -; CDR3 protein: CASSGAGTLTDTQYF; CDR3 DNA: TGTGCCAGCAGCGGAGCCGGGACTCTCACAGATACGCAGTATTTT
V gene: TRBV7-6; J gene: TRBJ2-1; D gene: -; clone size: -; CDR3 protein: CASSIQAGEDYNEQFF; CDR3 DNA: TGTGCCAGCAGCATTCAAGCGGGCGAAGATTACAATGAGCAGTTCTTC
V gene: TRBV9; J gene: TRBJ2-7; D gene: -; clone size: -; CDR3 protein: CASSVEGADIYEQYF; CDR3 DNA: TGTGCCAGCAGCGTAGAAGGGGCGGACATCTACGAGCAGTACTTC
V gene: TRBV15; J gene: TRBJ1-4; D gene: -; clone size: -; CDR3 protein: CATSRDRGGSEKLFF; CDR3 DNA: TGTGCCACCAGCAGAGATAGGGGGGGAAGTGAAAAACTGTTTTTT
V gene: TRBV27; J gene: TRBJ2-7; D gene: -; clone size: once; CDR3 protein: CASSFTGLSSYEQYF; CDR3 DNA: TGTGCCAGCAGTTTTACAGGCCTGAGCTCCTACGAGCAGTACTTC
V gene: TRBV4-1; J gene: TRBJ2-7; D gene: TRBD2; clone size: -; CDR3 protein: CASSQGTASGRAYEQYF; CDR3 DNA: TGCGCCAGCAGCCAAGGGACAGCTAGCGGGAGGGCCTACGAGCAGTACTTC
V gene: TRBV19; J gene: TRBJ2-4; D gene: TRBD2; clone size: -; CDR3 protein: CASSELPGGDIQYF; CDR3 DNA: TGTGCCAGTAGTGAACTCCCGGGGGGGGACATTCAGTACTTC
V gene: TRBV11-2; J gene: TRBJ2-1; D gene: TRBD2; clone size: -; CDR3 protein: CASSLDWLAGGPGWNEQFF; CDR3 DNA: TGTGCCAGCAGCTTAGATTGGTTAGCGGGAGGCCCGGGGTGGAATGAGCAGTTCTTC
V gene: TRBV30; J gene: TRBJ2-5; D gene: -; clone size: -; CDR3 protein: CAWSVGVGSETQYF; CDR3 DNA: TGTGCCTGGAGTGTCGGTGTCGGGTCTGAGACCCAGTACTTC
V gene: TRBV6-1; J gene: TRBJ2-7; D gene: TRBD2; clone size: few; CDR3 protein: CASSEEAGGPYEQYF; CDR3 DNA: TGTGCCAGCAGTGAGGAAGCGGGAGGGCCCTACGAGCAGTACTTC
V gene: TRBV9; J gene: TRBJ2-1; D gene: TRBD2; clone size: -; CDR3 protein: CASSLRAGRENEQFF; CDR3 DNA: TGTGCCAGCTCCCTCCGAGCGGGGAGGGAGAATGAGCAGTTCTTC
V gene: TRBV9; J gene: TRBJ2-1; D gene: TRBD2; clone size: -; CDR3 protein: CASSVEAGGWDEQFF; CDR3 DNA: TGTGCCAGCAGCGTAGAAGCGGGAGGGTGGGATGAGCAGTTCTTC
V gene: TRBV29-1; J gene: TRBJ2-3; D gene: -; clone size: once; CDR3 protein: CSVDGQFNTDTQYF; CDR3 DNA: TGCAGCGTTGACGGACAGTTTAACACAGATACGCAGTATTTT
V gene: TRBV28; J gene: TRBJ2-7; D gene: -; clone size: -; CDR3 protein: CASSFIRESGGGYEQYF; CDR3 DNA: TGTGCCAGCAGTTTTATTAGGGAAAGTGGGGGCGGCTACGAGCAGTACTTC
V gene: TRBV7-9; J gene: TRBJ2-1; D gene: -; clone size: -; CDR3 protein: CASSLISGEQFF; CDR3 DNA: TGTGCCAGCAGCTTAATTTCGGGTGAGCAGTTCTTC
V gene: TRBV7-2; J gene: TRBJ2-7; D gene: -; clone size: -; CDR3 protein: CASSLSQGMSYEQYF; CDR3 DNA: TGTGCCAGCAGCTTAAGCCAGGGGATGTCCTACGAGCAGTACTTC
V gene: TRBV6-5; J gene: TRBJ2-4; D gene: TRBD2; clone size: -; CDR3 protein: CASSSGTSGRNIQYF; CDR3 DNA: TGTGCCAGCAGCTCTGGGACTAGCGGGAGGAACATTCAGTACTTC
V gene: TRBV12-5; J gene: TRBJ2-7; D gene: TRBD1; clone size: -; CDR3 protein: CASGLILGTDDYEQYF; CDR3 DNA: TGTGCTAGTGGCCTGATCCTCGGGACAGATGACTACGAGCAGTACTTC
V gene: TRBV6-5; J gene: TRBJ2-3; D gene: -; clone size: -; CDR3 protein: CASSREVGDTQYF; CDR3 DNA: TGTGCCAGCAGCCGGGAAGTAGGTGATACGCAGTATTTT
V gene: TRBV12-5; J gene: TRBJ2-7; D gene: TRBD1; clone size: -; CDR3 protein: CASGLVGTAPYEQYF; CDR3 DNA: TGTGCTAGTGGTTTGGTAGGGACAGCCCCCTACGAGCAGTACTTC